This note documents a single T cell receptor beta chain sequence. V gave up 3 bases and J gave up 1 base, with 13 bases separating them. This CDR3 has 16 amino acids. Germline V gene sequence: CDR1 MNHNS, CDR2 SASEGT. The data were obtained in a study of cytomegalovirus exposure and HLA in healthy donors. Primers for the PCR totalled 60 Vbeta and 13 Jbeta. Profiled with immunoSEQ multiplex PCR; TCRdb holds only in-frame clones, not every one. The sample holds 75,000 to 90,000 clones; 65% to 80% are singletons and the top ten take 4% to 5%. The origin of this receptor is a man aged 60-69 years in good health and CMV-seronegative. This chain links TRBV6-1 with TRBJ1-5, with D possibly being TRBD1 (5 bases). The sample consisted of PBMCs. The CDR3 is CASSDQGSRSNQPQHF. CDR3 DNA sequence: TGTGCCAGCAGTGACCAGGGAAGTCGGAGCAATCAGCCCCAGCATTTT.